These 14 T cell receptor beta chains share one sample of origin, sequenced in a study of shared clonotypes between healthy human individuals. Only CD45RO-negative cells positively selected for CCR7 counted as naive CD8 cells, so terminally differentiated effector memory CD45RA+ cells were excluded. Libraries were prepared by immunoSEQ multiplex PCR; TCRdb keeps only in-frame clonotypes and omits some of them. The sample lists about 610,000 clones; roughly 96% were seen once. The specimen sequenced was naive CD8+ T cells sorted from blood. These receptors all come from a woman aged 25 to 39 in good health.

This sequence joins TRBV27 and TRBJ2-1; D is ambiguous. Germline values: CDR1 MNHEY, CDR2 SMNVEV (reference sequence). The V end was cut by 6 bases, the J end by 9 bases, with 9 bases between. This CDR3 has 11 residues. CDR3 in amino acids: CASSHSGEQFF. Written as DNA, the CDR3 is TGTGCCAGCAGCCATTCCGGTGAGCAGTTCTTC.

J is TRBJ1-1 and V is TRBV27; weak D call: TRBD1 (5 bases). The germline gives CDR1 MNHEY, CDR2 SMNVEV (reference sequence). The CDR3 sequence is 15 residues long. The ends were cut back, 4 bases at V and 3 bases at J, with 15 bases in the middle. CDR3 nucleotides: TGTGCCAGCAGTTCCCGGGGCCCCTGGGACACTGAAGCTTTCTTT. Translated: CASSSRGPWDTEAFF.

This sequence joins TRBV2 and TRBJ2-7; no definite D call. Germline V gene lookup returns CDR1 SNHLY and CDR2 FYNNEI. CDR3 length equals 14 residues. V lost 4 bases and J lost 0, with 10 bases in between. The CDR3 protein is CASSGSSSSYEQYF. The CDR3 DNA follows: TGTGCCAGCAGTGGGTCGTCGAGCTCCTACGAGCAGTACTTC.

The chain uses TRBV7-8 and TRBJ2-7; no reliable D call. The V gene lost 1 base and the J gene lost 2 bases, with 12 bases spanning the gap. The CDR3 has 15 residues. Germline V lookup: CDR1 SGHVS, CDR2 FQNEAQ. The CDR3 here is CASSLGGGTAYEQYF. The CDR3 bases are TGTGCCAGCAGCTTAGGTGGCGGCACCGCCTACGAGCAGTACTTC.

CDR3 nucleotide sequence: TGCGCCAGCAGCCTAACTAAGAACGGGGAGCTGTTTTTT. Its translation is CASSLTKNGELFF. The chain employs TRBV5-1 and TRBJ2-2; D is unresolved. The CDR3 contains 13 residues. Germline V gives CDR1 SGHRS, CDR2 YFSETQ. V was clipped by 4 bases and J by 7 bases, with 11 bases between them.

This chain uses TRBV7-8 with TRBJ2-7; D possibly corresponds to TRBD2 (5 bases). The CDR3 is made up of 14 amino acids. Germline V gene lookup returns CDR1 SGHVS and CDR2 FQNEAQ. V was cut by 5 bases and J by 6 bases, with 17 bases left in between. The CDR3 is CASSPSIGMSEQYF. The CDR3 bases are TGTGCCAGCAGCCCCAGCATCGGGATGAGCGAGCAGTACTTC.

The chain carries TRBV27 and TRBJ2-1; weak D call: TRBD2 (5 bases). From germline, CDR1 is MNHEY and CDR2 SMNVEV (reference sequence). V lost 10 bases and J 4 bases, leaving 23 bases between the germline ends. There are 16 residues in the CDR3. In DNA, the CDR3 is TGTGCCACGAGTAAAGTAGGCGGGTGGAAGTACAATGAGCAGTTCTTC. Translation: CATSKVGGWKYNEQFF.

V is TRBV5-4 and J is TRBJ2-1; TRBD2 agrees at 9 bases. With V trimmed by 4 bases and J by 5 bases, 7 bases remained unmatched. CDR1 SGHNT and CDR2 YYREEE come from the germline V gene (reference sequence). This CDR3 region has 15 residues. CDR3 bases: TGTGCCAGCAGCGCGTGGACTAGCGCAGACAATGAGCAGTTCTTC. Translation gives CASSAWTSADNEQFF.

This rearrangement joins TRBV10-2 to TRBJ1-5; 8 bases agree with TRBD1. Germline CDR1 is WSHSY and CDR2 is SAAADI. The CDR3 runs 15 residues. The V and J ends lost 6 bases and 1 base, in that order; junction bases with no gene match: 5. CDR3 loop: CASSPGQGSNQPQHF. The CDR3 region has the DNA TGCGCCAGCAGCCCCGGACAGGGAAGCAATCAGCCCCAGCATTTT.

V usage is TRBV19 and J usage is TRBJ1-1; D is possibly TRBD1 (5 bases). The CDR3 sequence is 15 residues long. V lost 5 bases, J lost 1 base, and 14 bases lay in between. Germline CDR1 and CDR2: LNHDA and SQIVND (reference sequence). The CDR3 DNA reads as TGTGCCAGTAGTTCCCCGGGACGCCCGAACACTGAAGCTTTCTTT. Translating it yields CASSSPGRPNTEAFF.

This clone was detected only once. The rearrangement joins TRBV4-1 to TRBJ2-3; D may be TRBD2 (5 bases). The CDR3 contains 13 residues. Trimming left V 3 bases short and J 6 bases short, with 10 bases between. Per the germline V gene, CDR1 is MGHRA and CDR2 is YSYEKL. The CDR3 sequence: CASSHLIADTQYF. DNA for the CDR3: TGCGCCAGCAGCCATCTGATAGCGGATACGCAGTATTTT.

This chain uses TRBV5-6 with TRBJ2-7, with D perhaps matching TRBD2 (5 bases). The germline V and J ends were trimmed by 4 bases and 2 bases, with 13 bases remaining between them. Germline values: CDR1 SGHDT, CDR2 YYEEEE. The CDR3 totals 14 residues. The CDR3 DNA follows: TGTGCCAGCAGCAACGGAGCGGAAACCTACGAGCAGTACTTC. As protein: CASSNGAETYEQYF.

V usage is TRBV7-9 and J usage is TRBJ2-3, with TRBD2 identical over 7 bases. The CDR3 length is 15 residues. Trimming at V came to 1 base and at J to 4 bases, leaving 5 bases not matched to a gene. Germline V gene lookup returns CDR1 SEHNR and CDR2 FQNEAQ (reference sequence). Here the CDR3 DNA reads TGTGCCAGCAGCTTAGGGGAGGGTTTTCCAGATACGCAGTATTTT. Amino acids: CASSLGEGFPDTQYF. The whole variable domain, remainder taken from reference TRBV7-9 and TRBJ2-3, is DTGVSQNPRHKITKRGQNVTFRCDPISEHNRLYWYRQTLGQGPEFLTYFQNEAQLEKSRLLSDRFSAERPKGSFSTLEIQRTEQGDSAMYLCASSLGEGFPDTQYFGPGTRLTVL.

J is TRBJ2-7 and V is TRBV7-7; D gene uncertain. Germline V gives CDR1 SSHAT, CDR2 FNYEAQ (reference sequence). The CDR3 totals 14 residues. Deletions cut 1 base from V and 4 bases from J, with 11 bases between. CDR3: CASSLGPIPYEQYF. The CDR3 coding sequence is TGTGCCAGCAGCTTAGGCCCCATTCCTTACGAGCAGTACTTC.